The 32 T cell receptor beta chains below were found in one sample sequenced in a study of T cells in Graves' hyperthyroidism and ophthalmopathy. Amplification targeted TCR beta CDR3 regions from RNA transcripts. The HTBI set primed first-round TCR CDR3 RT-PCR. TCRdb processed the multiplex PCR reads anew with MiXCR; each CDR3 protein has one entry. The sample yields 300,000 to 450,000 distinct CDR3 sequences, more than 11% seen once. The specimen was blood. Every receptor here comes from a woman in her sixties with Graves' hyperthyroidism.

This clonotype was recorded a few times. The chain has TRBV20-1 and TRBJ1-6; the D is unclear. Germline lookup yields CDR1 DFQATT and CDR2 SNEGSKA (reference sequence). Between the trimmed V and J ends, which lost 1 base and 6 bases, there was a span of 7 bases. The CDR3 sequence is 13 residues long. CDR3 protein: CSARGAGNSPLHF. In DNA, the CDR3 is TGCAGTGCTAGAGGGGCGGGTAATTCACCCCTCCACTTT.

At least ten counts were recorded for this clonotype. The CDR3 DNA follows: TGTGCCAGCAGCCCGATCGGACACAACTATGGCTACACCTTC. It is translated as CASSPIGHNYGYTF. The chain is built from TRBV5-8 and TRBJ1-2, with D possibly TRBD1 on 5 matching bases. The CDR3 totals 14 residues. The germline V gene encodes CDR1 SGHTS and CDR2 YDEGEE. The ends were cut back, 4 bases at V and 2 bases at J, with 12 bases in the middle.

This clonotype was seen more than once but under ten times. The gene calls are TRBV24-1 and TRBJ2-1; 9 bases fit TRBD1. Germline-derived CDR1 and CDR2 are KGHDR and SFDVKD. The CDR3 consists of 16 residues. Trimming removed 3 bases from V and 5 bases from J; junction bases left unmatched: 7. CDR3 loop: CATSDLQTGGHNEQFF. The CDR3 DNA sequence: TGTGCCACCAGTGATCTACAGACAGGGGGACACAATGAGCAGTTCTTC.

On this clonotype: A much larger clone lies a single base off, so this may be a read error. The chain uses TRBV7-2 and TRBJ2-3; tentative D call: TRBD1 (6 bases). V was shortened by 5 bases and J by 3 bases, with 15 bases between the two germline ends. The CDR3 consists of 15 residues. Germline CDR1 reads SGHTA; CDR2 reads FQGNSA. In DNA form, the CDR3 reads TGTGCCAGCAGCCCTAGGGCGCAGGGGACAGATACGCAGTATTTT. It yields the protein CASSPRAQGTDTQYF.

In this sample, this clonotype turned up many times. This rearrangement joins TRBV6-9 to TRBJ2-7; 10 bases agree with TRBD1. Germline-derived CDR1 and CDR2 are MNHGY and SVAAGI. The CDR3 is made up of 15 amino acids. Trimming at V came to 6 bases and at J to 0 bases, leaving 5 bases not matched to a gene. The CDR3 DNA reads as TGTGCCAGCAGACAGGACAGGGGGAGCTCCTACGAGCAGTACTTC. Protein product: CASRQDRGSSYEQYF.

This clonotype showed up just a few times. The CDR3: CASSGGGQGFDGYTF. In DNA form, the CDR3 reads TGTGCCAGCAGCGGCGGAGGACAGGGATTTGATGGCTACACCTTC. This chain uses TRBV9 with TRBJ1-2, with 8 bases matching TRBD1. The CDR3 has 15 residues. The V segment lost 3 bases and the J segment 6 bases; nucleotides outside the gene matches: 10. Germline CDR1 SGDLS, CDR2 YYNGEE.

The rearrangement links TRBV19 to TRBJ1-2; no clear D gene. The CDR3 has 12 amino acids. V lost 5 bases to trimming and J lost 7 bases, with 11 bases between them. Germline V gives CDR1 LNHDA, CDR2 SQIVND (reference sequence). CDR3 in DNA: TGTGCCAGTAGTGTTGGACGGTCTGGCTACACCTTC. Its translation is CASSVGRSGYTF.

V gene TRBV24-1 combines with J gene TRBJ2-3; either TRBD1 or TRBD2 may fit D (5 bases each). Per the germline V gene, CDR1 is KGHDR and CDR2 is SFDVKD. V was cut by 4 bases and J by 0 bases, with 10 bases left in between. The CDR3 sequence is 15 residues long. The CDR3 loop reads CATSDGTASTDTQYF. CDR3 coding DNA: TGTGCCACCAGTGACGGGACGGCAAGCACAGATACGCAGTATTTT.

This clonotype was detected ten times or more. J is TRBJ2-1 and V is TRBV18; 7 positions agree with TRBD2. Germline values: CDR1 KGHSH, CDR2 LQKENI. The J segment lost 7 bases and the V segment lost 6 bases, leaving 9 bases of the junction unmatched. This CDR3 comprises 14 residues. CDR3 DNA sequence: TGTGCCAGCTCCCCCCGGCGGGAGACGAATGAGCAGTTCTTC. Translated: CASSPRRETNEQFF. Supplemented by reference TRBV18 and TRBJ2-1, the full variable domain reads NAGVMQNPRHLVRRRGQEARLRCSPMKGHSHVYWYRQLPEEGLKFMVYLQKENIIDESGMPKERFSAEFPKEGPSILRIQQVVRGDSAAYFCASSPRRETNEQFFGPGTRLTVL.

The genes are TRBV10-3 and TRBJ1-6; TRBD1 matches at 11 bases. Germline loops: CDR1 ENHRY, CDR2 SYGVKD. Trimming removed 7 bases from V and 7 bases from J; junction bases left unmatched: 6. This CDR3 has 15 amino acids. This CDR3 reads CAINPGTGGNSPLHF. CDR3 DNA sequence: TGTGCCATCAACCCCGGGACAGGGGGAAATTCACCCCTCCACTTT.

About this clonotype itself: At one of its ends the junction is not consistent with the germline gene, which may arise from a read error. The chain recombines TRBV14 with TRBJ1-1; 8 bases map to TRBD1. Per the germline V gene, CDR1 is SGHDN and CDR2 is FVKESK. The CDR3 consists of 15 residues. CDR3 nucleotides: TGTGCCTGCAGCGACTGGACAGGGACGAACACTGAAGCTTTCTTT. It translates to CACSDWTGTNTEAFF.

This clonotype was recorded many times. The gene calls are TRBV3-1 and TRBJ2-5; 11 bases align to TRBD2. Trimming took 4 bases from V and 3 from J; bases not matched to a gene: 1. Germline assignment: CDR1 LGHDT and CDR2 YNNKEL (reference sequence). The length of the CDR3 is 14 residues. In DNA, the CDR3 is TGTGCCAGCAGCCCGACTAGCGGGGAAGAGACCCAGTACTTC. This translates into CASSPTSGEETQYF.

The rearrangement links TRBV20-1 to TRBJ2-5; D call uncertain. From germline, CDR1 is DFQATT and CDR2 SNEGSKA (reference sequence). V gave up 6 bases and J gave up 4 bases, with 12 bases separating them. This CDR3 contains 12 residues. The CDR3 here is CSASLGRETQYF. The CDR3 DNA follows: TGCAGTGCCTCCCTAGGAAGAGAGACCCAGTACTTC.

This clonotype appeared a few times. The chain combines TRBV20-1 with TRBJ2-1, with a possible D match to TRBD2 (5 bases). The CDR3 consists of 12 residues. Trimming stripped 7 bases from V and 7 bases from J, with 14 bases between. Germline V gene lookup returns CDR1 DFQATT and CDR2 SNEGSKA (reference sequence). The CDR3 nucleotides are TGCAGTGGTATTAGCGACCAAAATGAGCAGTTCTTC. Residues: CSGISDQNEQFF.

This clonotype was found many times. The rearrangement links TRBV12-3 or TRBV12-4 to TRBJ2-4; D unresolved. There are 14 residues in the CDR3. The germline V and J ends were trimmed by 5 bases and 4 bases, with 12 bases remaining between them. This CDR3 reads CASSPLVGKNIQYF. CDR3 in DNA: TGTGCCAGCAGTCCGCTCGTCGGGAAAAACATTCAGTACTTC.

This clonotype was counted many times. The chain combines TRBV9 with TRBJ2-7; D is perhaps TRBD2 (6 bases). CDR3 length: 15 residues. V shed 4 bases and J shed 3 bases, with 17 bases lying between them. Germline values: CDR1 SGDLS, CDR2 YYNGEE. The CDR3 loop is CASSSSGVADYEQYF. The CDR3 DNA sequence: TGTGCCAGCAGCTCTTCGGGAGTAGCGGACTACGAGCAGTACTTC.

The chain uses TRBV7-9 and TRBJ1-1; 7 nucleotides line up with TRBD1. V dropped 5 bases and J dropped 6; count of bases not matched to a gene: 18. CDR3 length: 17 amino acids. Germline V gives CDR1 SEHNR, CDR2 FQNEAQ (reference sequence). The CDR3 DNA is TGTGCCAGCAGCGACGAGAGGTCAGGGGGAATTGTCCCTGAAGCTTTCTTT. Amino acid sequence: CASSDERSGGIVPEAFF.

The V call is TRBV12-3 or TRBV12-4, the J call TRBJ2-1, with D possibly being TRBD2 (5 bases). V was trimmed by 5 bases and J by 7 bases, leaving 15 bases between them. This CDR3 region has 14 residues. CDR3 nucleotide sequence: TGTGCCAGCAGTCTCGTCTCCGGGAATAATGAGCAGTTCTTC. This sequence encodes CASSLVSGNNEQFF.

This clonotype was observed a handful of times. This chain links TRBV10-3 with TRBJ1-1; D unresolved. The CDR3 is 12 amino acids. Trimming left V 6 bases short and J 2 bases short, with 7 bases between. Germline loops: CDR1 ENHRY, CDR2 SYGVKD. CDR3 bases: TGTGCCATCAGCCACCTTAACACTGAAGCTTTCTTT. The encoded protein is CAISHLNTEAFF.

This clonotype showed up many times. CDR3 amino acids: CASSRGTGDYEQYF. CDR3 sequence (DNA): TGTGCCAGTAGTCGGGGGACAGGGGACTACGAGCAGTACTTC. The V and J genes are TRBV19 and TRBJ2-7, with 10 bases that match TRBD1. The CDR3 spans 14 residues. J gave up 3 bases and V 5 bases, and 4 bases lay outside the gene matches. Germline V gene lookup returns CDR1 LNHDA and CDR2 SQIVND (reference sequence).

The V call is TRBV2, the J call TRBJ1-1, with 7 positions matching TRBD1. J gave up 1 base and V 2 bases, and 4 bases lay outside the gene matches. The V gene's germline CDR1 is SNHLY and CDR2 FYNNEI. The CDR3 spans 15 residues. Written as DNA, the CDR3 is TGTGCCAGCAGTGAACGGGACAGCGGGAACACTGAAGCTTTCTTT. As protein: CASSERDSGNTEAFF.

The chain employs TRBV18 and TRBJ1-2; possible D gene TRBD1, 5 bases. The CDR3 length is 15 residues. The V and J ends lost 3 bases and 2 bases respectively, with 13 bases between them. The V gene's germline CDR1 is KGHSH and CDR2 LQKENI. The CDR3 DNA reads as TGTGCCAGCTCACCTGTTCAGGGAGGAAACTATGGCTACACCTTC. Translated, it gives CASSPVQGGNYGYTF.

This clonotype was counted ten times or more. The V gene is TRBV28, the J gene TRBJ1-4, with D uncertain. This CDR3 has 13 residues. Germline CDR1 and CDR2: MDHEN and SYDVKM. Deletions cut 6 bases from V and 5 bases from J, with 10 bases between. The CDR3 reads CASSVGLNEKLFF. DNA of the CDR3: TGTGCCAGCAGCGTCGGACTGAATGAAAAACTGTTTTTT. The full variable domain, its missing parts supplied by reference TRBV28 and TRBJ1-4, is DVKVTQSSRYLVKRTGEKVFLECVQDMDHENMFWYRQDPGLGLRLIYFSYDVKMKEKGDIPEGYSVSREKKERFSLILESASTNQTSMYLCASSVGLNEKLFFGSGTQLSVL.

Ten or more counts support this clonotype. The rearrangement uses TRBV7-6 and TRBJ1-5, with D maybe TRBD1 (6 bases). Deletions cut 5 bases from V and 11 bases from J, with 16 bases between. The germline V gene has CDR1 SGHVS and CDR2 FNYEAQ. CDR3 length equals 13 residues. The CDR3 here is CASSALDRSTQHF. The CDR3 DNA sequence: TGTGCCAGCAGCGCGCTCGACAGGTCCACCCAGCATTTT.

Concerning this clonotype: With a much larger clone just one base away, this may be a read error. The chain carries TRBV20-1 and TRBJ2-7, with a weak D call TRBD2 (5 bases). CDR1 DFQATT and CDR2 SNEGSKA come from the germline V gene (reference sequence). There are 14 residues in the CDR3. The CDR3 region is CSAGRRSGTYELYF. CDR3 DNA: TGCAGTGCTGGGCGGAGGTCCGGCACCTACGAGCTGTACTTC.

Written as DNA, the CDR3 is TGCAGTGCTGTGGGGACCTACAATGAGCAGTTCTTC. This translates into CSAVGTYNEQFF. This chain links TRBV20-1 with TRBJ2-1; no definite D call. Germline CDR1 and CDR2: DFQATT and SNEGSKA (reference sequence). The V end lost 5 bases, the J end lost 2 bases, and 7 bases lay between the germline ends. The CDR3 extends over 12 amino acids.

This clonotype has ten or more counts. This chain links TRBV6-1 with TRBJ2-7, with 7 positions matching TRBD1. The CDR3 has 17 amino acids. From germline, CDR1 is MNHNS and CDR2 SASEGT. V trimming: 1 base; J trimming: 0 bases; junction bases outside the gene matches: 9. The chain's CDR3 is CASSEGPDRFSSYEQYF. Here the CDR3 DNA reads TGTGCCAGCAGTGAAGGACCGGACAGGTTCAGCTCCTACGAGCAGTACTTC.

This clonotype was seen many times. The CDR3 nucleotides are TGCAGTGCTCATCCTAGCGGGGGGTTCACAGATACGCAGTATTTT. Protein product: CSAHPSGGFTDTQYF. This sequence joins TRBV20-1 and TRBJ2-3, with TRBD2 identical over 11 bases. CDR1 DFQATT and CDR2 SNEGSKA come from the germline V gene (reference sequence). Trimming removed 5 bases from V and 2 bases from J; junction bases left unmatched: 6. This CDR3 is built from 15 residues.

There are many counts of this clonotype. The chain carries TRBV20-1 and TRBJ1-5; D remains ambiguous. CDR3 length: 12 residues. The germline CDR1 and CDR2 sequences are DFQATT and SNEGSKA (reference sequence). Deletions cut 5 bases from V and 7 bases from J, with 12 bases between. The CDR3 sequence is CSAGRRGQPQHF. For the CDR3, the DNA is TGCAGTGCTGGCCGGCGAGGCCAGCCCCAGCATTTT.

This clonotype was detected many times. V and J are TRBV20-1 and TRBJ2-3, with TRBD2 matching over 10 bases. Germline CDR1 DFQATT, CDR2 SNEGSKA (reference sequence). The CDR3 is 17 residues long. V lost 0 bases, J lost 0 bases, and 6 bases stayed unmatched. The CDR3 spells CSARDPWTSGSTDTQYF. The CDR3 region has the DNA TGCAGTGCTAGAGATCCCTGGACTAGCGGTAGCACAGATACGCAGTATTTT.

This clonotype was picked up a small number of times. The chain links TRBV6-1 to TRBJ2-1, with D uncertain. The ends were cut back, 2 bases at V and 6 bases at J, with 8 bases in the middle. Germline CDR1 reads MNHNS; CDR2 reads SASEGT. This CDR3 spans 13 amino acids. In nucleotides, the CDR3 is TGTGCCAGCAGTGAATATCTCGGCAATGAGCAGTTCTTC. This encodes CASSEYLGNEQFF.

This clonotype was recorded many times. This CDR3 is CASSLGARNEQFF. The CDR3 DNA follows: TGCGCCAGCAGCTTGGGGGCGCGCAATGAGCAGTTCTTC. The chain combines TRBV5-1 with TRBJ2-1; D is undetermined. V was clipped by 0 bases and J by 6 bases, with 7 bases between them. The length of the CDR3 is 13 residues. In germline, CDR1 is SGHRS, CDR2 YFSETQ.